The 25 T cell receptor beta chains in this list originate from one sample, sequenced in a study of response to subunit inactivated influenza vaccine. TCRdb re-called the RT-PCR reads with MiXCR, one entry per CDR3 protein. The sample gives 860,000 or so distinct CDR3 sequences, roughly 20% of which show up once; approximately 10% is in the top ten. Sequencing was performed on PBMCs from blood, taken about 5 days after vaccination. The source of these receptors is a man aged 45-60 years who received an inactivated influenza vaccine.

This chain links TRBV12-3 or TRBV12-4 with TRBJ1-1; D remains ambiguous. The CDR3 length is 13 residues. Deletions cut 2 bases from V and 1 base from J, with 5 bases between. The chain's CDR3 is CASSLTQNTEAFF. CDR3 DNA sequence: TGTGCCAGCAGTTTAACCCAGAACACTGAAGCTTTCTTT.

The chain recombines TRBV6-5 with TRBJ2-5, with 7 bases identical to TRBD1. Trimming removed 2 bases from V and 2 bases from J; junction bases left unmatched: 2. Germline CDR1 and CDR2: MNHEY and SVGAGI. The CDR3 totals 14 residues. The CDR3 DNA reads TGTGCCAGCAGTTACCGGGACAGACAAGAGACCCAGTACTTC. This sequence encodes CASSYRDRQETQYF.

This chain connects TRBV7-9 to TRBJ2-2; D possibly corresponds to TRBD1 (5 bases). Germline values: CDR1 SEHNR, CDR2 FQNEAQ (reference sequence). The CDR3 sequence is 15 residues long. The V gene lost 0 bases and the J gene lost 4 bases, with 9 bases spanning the gap. CDR3 bases: TGTGCCAGCAGCTTAGCAGGGGCTGTCACCGGGGAGCTGTTTTTT. Its protein product is CASSLAGAVTGELFF.

This clonotype was seen a few times. The chain couples TRBV7-2 to TRBJ2-2; 12 nucleotides align to TRBD2. Per the germline V gene, CDR1 is SGHTA and CDR2 is FQGNSA. The CDR3 sequence is 17 residues long. V dropped 3 bases and J dropped 5; count of bases not matched to a gene: 7. CDR3 loop: CASSLTSGGTGTGELFF. In DNA, the CDR3 is TGTGCCAGCAGCTTGACTAGCGGGGGTACCGGAACCGGGGAGCTGTTTTTT.

This clonotype has at least ten counts. The genes are TRBV20-1 and TRBJ2-1; 7 positions match TRBD1. Germline CDR1 reads DFQATT; CDR2 reads SNEGSKA (reference sequence). The trim removed 3 bases at V and 6 bases at J, leaving 8 bases unmatched. The CDR3 is 14 amino acids. Here the CDR3 DNA reads TGCAGTGCTAGTAGGGGGCAGGGTGTCAATGAGCAGTTCTTC. It codes for CSASRGQGVNEQFF.

The chain joins TRBV28 to TRBJ2-5, with 7 bases identical to TRBD1. Germline CDR1 is MDHEN and CDR2 is SYDVKM. This CDR3 has 16 amino acids. After removal of 7 bases from V and 2 bases from J, the junction contained 13 bases not matched to a gene. This chain's CDR3 is CASNGGTGASQETQYF. The DNA for the CDR3 is TGTGCCAGCAATGGGGGAACAGGGGCTTCTCAAGAGACCCAGTACTTC. The full variable domain, in which reference TRBV28 and TRBJ2-5 provide the parts outside the CDR3, is DVKVTQSSRYLVKRTGEKVFLECVQDMDHENMFWYRQDPGLGLRLIYFSYDVKMKEKGDIPEGYSVSREKKERFSLILESASTNQTSMYLCASNGGTGASQETQYFGPGTRLLVL.

The chain carries TRBV9 and TRBJ2-7; D is possibly TRBD1 or TRBD2 (5 bases each). CDR1 and CDR2 (germline): SGDLS, YYNGEE. V lost 3 bases to trimming and J lost 3 bases, with 13 bases between them. There are 14 residues in the CDR3. The CDR3 DNA reads as TGTGCCAGCAGCGGGGGACCGCAGATCTACGAGCAGTACTTC. Amino acid sequence: CASSGGPQIYEQYF. The full variable domain, its missing parts supplied by reference TRBV9 and TRBJ2-7, is DSGVTQTPKHLITATGQRVTLRCSPRSGDLSVYWYQQSLDQGLQFLIQYYNGEERAKGNILERFSAQQFPDLHSELNLSSLELGDSALYFCASSGGPQIYEQYFGPGTRLTVT.

V gene TRBV10-3 combines with J gene TRBJ1-2; tentative D call: TRBD1 (5 bases). The CDR3 has 15 amino acids. Trimming removed 6 bases from V and 0 bases from J, with 14 bases in between. CDR1 ENHRY and CDR2 SYGVKD come from the germline V gene. The CDR3 sequence: CAIRTGLTANYGYTF. The CDR3 DNA reads TGTGCCATCAGGACGGGACTTACAGCTAACTATGGCTACACCTTC.

The chain has TRBV4-1 and TRBJ1-3; 8 bases map to TRBD1. Germline V lookup: CDR1 MGHRA, CDR2 YSYEKL. V was pared by 4 bases and J by 8 bases, with 16 bases of the junction left unmatched. This CDR3 has 17 amino acids. The CDR3 nucleotides are TGCGCCAGCAGCCGATGGTCCCGGACAGGGCAGCGAGACACCATATATTTT. Encoded protein: CASSRWSRTGQRDTIYF.

This clonotype appeared a few times. This chain joins TRBV20-1 and TRBJ2-3, with 7 positions matching TRBD2. Trimming took 5 bases from V and 1 from J; bases not matched to a gene: 6. The CDR3 contains 14 residues. From germline, CDR1 is DFQATT and CDR2 SNEGSKA (reference sequence). CDR3 in DNA: TGCAGTGCTCCGACTAGCCAAGGCACAGATACGCAGTATTTT. Its protein is CSAPTSQGTDTQYF.

The rearrangement joins TRBV12-3 or TRBV12-4 to TRBJ1-6, with D hard to call. V gave up 5 bases and J gave up 8 bases, with 19 bases separating them. The CDR3 is made up of 16 amino acids. CDR3 coding DNA: TGTGCCAGCAGTGGTTATCCACCCGGGGTGGATTCACCCCTCCACTTT. Amino acids: CASSGYPPGVDSPLHF.

This chain connects TRBV12-3 or TRBV12-4 to TRBJ1-5, with 7 bases that match TRBD1. V dropped 5 bases and J dropped 6; count of bases not matched to a gene: 10. This CDR3 has 15 residues. The CDR3 here is CASSPRRGGPQPQHF. The CDR3 DNA reads TGTGCCAGCAGTCCCCGCAGGGGGGGCCCTCAGCCCCAGCATTTT.

The chain uses TRBV20-1 and TRBJ1-6; 7 bases fit TRBD1. The CDR3 consists of 17 residues. V gave up 0 bases and J gave up 0 bases; unmatched junction bases: 5. Germline-derived CDR1 and CDR2 are DFQATT and SNEGSKA (reference sequence). CDR3 coding DNA: TGCAGTGCTAGAGATGTAGGGGGCCGCTCCTATAATTCACCCCTCCACTTT. Translating gives CSARDVGGRSYNSPLHF.

The V and J genes are TRBV5-1 and TRBJ1-2; D is perhaps TRBD1 (5 bases). V was pared by 0 bases and J by 5 bases, with 14 bases between. There are 15 residues in the CDR3. CDR1 SGHRS and CDR2 YFSETQ come from the germline V gene. CDR3 DNA: TGCGCCAGCAGCTTGGATCCAGGGATGTGGTATGGCTACACCTTC. Amino acid sequence: CASSLDPGMWYGYTF.

V is TRBV3-1 and J is TRBJ2-7, with 10 bases identical to TRBD2. Germline values: CDR1 LGHDT, CDR2 YNNKEL (reference sequence). Trimming took 5 bases from V and 7 from J; bases not matched to a gene: 8. This CDR3 spans 14 amino acids. CDR3 DNA: TGTGCCAGCAGCGGGGTAGCGGGAGGCTGGGAGCAGTACTTC. It yields the protein CASSGVAGGWEQYF.

The chain carries TRBV28 and TRBJ2-3; 9 bases fit TRBD1. CDR1 is MDHEN and CDR2 is SYDVKM in the germline V gene. This CDR3 comprises 17 residues. Losses at the gene ends were 5 bases for V and 4 bases for J; bases not matched to a gene: 13. CDR3 protein: CASSPWPGQGPPDTQYF. The CDR3 bases are TGTGCCAGCAGTCCTTGGCCGGGACAGGGTCCCCCAGATACGCAGTATTTT.

The chain combines TRBV10-3 with TRBJ2-7; 10 nucleotides line up with TRBD2. The germline V gene encodes CDR1 ENHRY and CDR2 SYGVKD. The CDR3 runs to 14 residues. Unmatched junction bases numbered 4, after V lost 4 bases and J lost 4 bases. As DNA, the CDR3 is TGTGCCATCAGTGCAAGCGGGGGGGCGTACGAGCAGTACTTC. Amino acid sequence: CAISASGGAYEQYF.

This clonotype showed up just a few times. The chain employs TRBV20-1 and TRBJ1-5; D is uncertain. V lost 3 bases, J lost 3 bases, and 6 bases lay in between. The CDR3 consists of 12 residues. From germline, CDR1 is DFQATT and CDR2 SNEGSKA (reference sequence). The CDR3 DNA is TGCAGTGCTAGCGGAGCCAATCAGCCCCAGCATTTT. Protein product: CSASGANQPQHF.

Many counts were recorded for this clonotype. CDR3 region: CSARAGTGSYEQYF. DNA of the CDR3: TGCAGTGCTAGAGCCGGGACAGGGTCCTACGAGCAGTACTTC. The rearrangement links TRBV20-1 to TRBJ2-7; 9 bases line up with TRBD1. V trimming: 1 base; J trimming: 1 base; junction bases outside the gene matches: 2. The CDR3 totals 14 residues. Germline-derived CDR1 and CDR2 are DFQATT and SNEGSKA (reference sequence).

This clonotype was seen at least ten times. This rearrangement joins TRBV5-1 to TRBJ2-1, with TRBD1 matching 7 bases. Trimming at V came to 1 base and at J to 0 bases, leaving 4 bases not matched to a gene. From germline, CDR1 is SGHRS and CDR2 YFSETQ. The CDR3 sequence is 16 residues long. The CDR3 is CASSLSRGSSYNEQFF. The CDR3, as DNA: TGCGCCAGCAGCTTGTCCAGGGGGAGCTCCTACAATGAGCAGTTCTTC.

This chain uses TRBV5-4 with TRBJ2-2, with 9 nucleotides matching TRBD2. J gave up 6 bases and V 3 bases, and 9 bases lay outside the gene matches. CDR3 size: 16 residues. CDR1 is SGHNT and CDR2 is YYREEE in the germline V gene (reference sequence). CDR3 nucleotides: TGTGCCAGCAGCTCCCGGGTAGCGGGGGTGGCCGGGGAGCTGTTTTTT. This sequence encodes CASSSRVAGVAGELFF. The full variable domain, its missing parts supplied by reference TRBV5-4 and TRBJ2-2, is ETGVTQSPTHLIKTRGQQVTLRCSSQSGHNTVSWYQQALGQGPQFIFQYYREEENGRGNFPPRFSGLQFPNYSSELNVNALELDDSALYLCASSSRVAGVAGELFFGEGSRLTVL.

This clonotype was counted only a few times. This chain joins TRBV20-1 and TRBJ1-5, with 9 bases lining up with TRBD1. Germline trimming cut 4 bases from V and 0 bases from J; bases unmatched to any gene: 4. The CDR3 covers 15 residues. The germline gives CDR1 DFQATT, CDR2 SNEGSKA (reference sequence). Written as DNA, the CDR3 is TGCAGTGCTACCGGGACAGGGATTAGCAATCAGCCCCAGCATTTT. Translation gives CSATGTGISNQPQHF.

The rearrangement joins TRBV7-2 to TRBJ1-5, with unresolved D. Between the trimmed V and J ends, which lost 2 bases and 7 bases, there was a span of 12 bases. The length of the CDR3 is 14 residues. In germline, CDR1 is SGHTA, CDR2 FQGNSA. The chain's CDR3 is CASSLTTRVQPQHF. In nucleotides, the CDR3 is TGTGCCAGCAGCTTAACCACAAGGGTCCAGCCCCAGCATTTT.

The CDR3 nucleotides read TGTGCCAGCGACCGTCAGGGAGTGAGTGAAAAACTGTTTTTT. It specifies CASDRQGVSEKLFF. The rearrangement joins TRBV6-1 to TRBJ1-4, with D perhaps TRBD1 (5 bases). Germline CDR1 MNHNS, CDR2 SASEGT. V was shortened by 8 bases and J by 7 bases, with 17 bases between the two germline ends. The CDR3 spans 14 residues.

This clonotype was picked up a small number of times. The rearrangement uses TRBV6-1 and TRBJ2-1, with D perhaps TRBD1 (6 bases). V lost 7 bases and J 5 bases, leaving 18 bases between the germline ends. The V gene's germline CDR1 is MNHNS and CDR2 SASEGT. The length of the CDR3 is 15 residues. The CDR3 DNA sequence: TGTGCCAGCAACCCCGAGCGGTCAGGGGACAATGAGCAGTTCTTC. It encodes CASNPERSGDNEQFF.